Sequencing of this T cell receptor beta chain was carried out in a study of long-term antiretroviral therapy in people with HIV. At least two post-ART and at least one pre-ART PBMC sample were available for each donor. Every HIV-positive participant received treatment in the United States. At the survey level, the v3.0 immunoSEQ assay was run. Generated by immunoSEQ multiplex PCR, the TCRdb table keeps only in-frame clones and is missing some. The sample has about 21,000 clones, around 80% seen once. As to this clone: Germline is not matched at one junction end, which may reflect a read error.

Germline CDR1 is MNHNS and CDR2 is SASEGT. The CDR3 has 12 residues. The clonotype comes from a woman aged 35 to 49 with HIV. This material consisted of unsorted PBMCs, taken 4.1 years after starting antiretroviral therapy. The rearrangement uses TRBV6-1 and TRBJ2-3; D gene unclear. DNA of the CDR3: TGTGCCAGCAGAGAAGTCACAGATACGCAGTATTTT. It codes for CASREVTDTQYF.